The rows below give T cell receptor beta chains drawn from one sample of a study of T cells in Graves' hyperthyroidism and ophthalmopathy. TCRdb passed the multiplex PCR reads through MiXCR, listing each CDR3 protein once. The table includes hundreds of thousands of distinct CDR3 sequences, more than 15% detected once. Material: blood. These receptors all stem from a woman aged 35 to 49 with Graves' ophthalmopathy. The CDR3 runs from the conserved cysteine through the conserved F or W. D genes are given only for firm matches. The size of a clone is reported for some rows only, either as once, few or many, or as a class for expanded clones.

D gene	CDR3 length	V gene	J gene	clone size	CDR3 protein	CDR3 DNA
TRBD1	14	TRBV20-1	TRBJ1-1	many	CSAGDRAMNTEAFF	TGCAGTGCTGGGGACAGGGCTATGAACACTGAAGCTTTCTTT
.	14	TRBV5-1	TRBJ1-2	many	CASSTDGGVYGYTF	TGCGCCAGCAGCACAGATGGGGGCGTCTATGGCTACACCTTC
TRBD1	15	TRBV20-1	TRBJ1-2	few	CSATTGAVIGYGYTF	TGCAGTGCTACTACAGGGGCAGTTATCGGATATGGCTACACCTTC
.	13	TRBV11-2	TRBJ2-5	many	CASSHRDQETQYF	TGTGCCAGCAGTCACCGGGACCAAGAGACCCAGTACTTC
.	16	TRBV6-1	TRBJ1-2	many	CASSGPTRGVWYGYTF	TGTGCCAGCAGTGGGCCCACTCGGGGGGTATGGTATGGCTACACCTTC
.	13	TRBV20-1	TRBJ2-1	.	CSAPSSSYNEQFF	TGCAGTGCCCCTTCGAGCTCCTACAATGAGCAGTTCTTC
.	14	TRBV2	TRBJ1-3	many	CASSGTGYGNTIYF	TGTGCCAGCAGCGGGACCGGCTATGGAAACACCATATATTTT
.	16	TRBV7-9	TRBJ2-1	.	CASSLVTGAGRNEQFF	TGTGCCAGCAGCTTAGTAACAGGCGCCGGCCGGAATGAGCAGTTCTTC
.	15	TRBV19	TRBJ1-4	once	CASRTRQALNEKLFF	TGTGCCAGCCGGACGAGACAGGCGCTCAATGAAAAACTGTTTTTT
TRBD2	13	TRBV20-1	TRBJ2-7	many	CSARQTSRYEQYF	TGCAGTGCCAGGCAGACTAGCCGATACGAGCAGTACTTC
.	15	TRBV20-1	TRBJ2-5	many	CSARDPVGPKETQYF	TGCAGTGCTAGAGATCCTGTGGGACCCAAAGAGACCCAGTACTTC
.	15	TRBV18	TRBJ1-3	few	CASSLNDLNGNTIYF	TGTGCCAGCTCACTTAACGATTTGAATGGAAACACCATATATTTT
.	14	TRBV20-1	TRBJ1-5	.	CSANEGRGNQPQHF	TGCAGTGCTAATGAGGGGAGGGGCAATCAGCCCCAGCATTTT
.	12	TRBV20-1	TRBJ1-5	.	CSASWAPGPQHF	TGCAGTGCCAGTTGGGCACCAGGGCCCCAGCATTTT
.	12	TRBV3-1	TRBJ1-1	many	CASSPTRGKAFF	TGTGCCAGCAGCCCTACGCGGGGGAAAGCTTTCTTT